This T cell receptor beta chain came from a study of T cell responses to AZD1222 COVID-19 vaccine. The protocol was immunoSEQ multiplex PCR, while the TCRdb copy is restricted to in-frame clones and leaves out a portion. The table records about 70,000 clones, 84% of them present only once. CDR1 and CDR2 (germline): LGHDT, YNNKEL (reference sequence). CDR3 length: 17 amino acids. V was shortened by 4 bases and J by 0 bases, with 13 bases between the two germline ends. Sequencing was performed on peripheral blood, taken on day 0 of AZD1222 vaccination. The chain links TRBV3-1 (or the pseudogene TRBV3-2) to TRBJ2-6; no firm D call. The clonotype was recovered from an adult in good health. The CDR3 DNA reads TGTGCCAGCAGCCCGAGACACCTCGGCTCTGGGGCCAACGTCCTGACTTTC. This codes for CASSPRHLGSGANVLTF.